At least ten counts were recorded for the clone carrying this T cell receptor (beta chain). Its antigen is unknown. This sample was included in a study of early T cells in non-severe SARS-CoV-2 infection. Looking at the study overall: Sequenced bulk RNA came from whole blood that was unsorted, and chains were unpaired.

The study, taken as a whole, reports: CD4 and private specificities were missed by VDJdb matching, which favored anti-spike CD8 responses.

Unique molecular identifiers tagged individual cDNA molecules. TCRdb itself ran the 5' RACE reads through MiXCR, one entry per CDR3 protein. The table lists 20,000 to 25,000 distinct CDR3 sequences, roughly 5% of them singletons. Germline trimming cut 6 bases from V and 11 bases from J; bases unmatched to any gene: 7. This CDR3 has 12 residues. Germline V gene lookup returns CDR1 SNHLY and CDR2 FYNNEI. The specimen was whole blood. The TCR sequence derives from an adult who was a healthcare worker with PCR-confirmed SARS-CoV-2 infection or an uninfected control (not recorded which). V usage is TRBV2 and J usage is TRBJ1-5; 7 nucleotides agree with TRBD1. The CDR3 loop is CASRTTGATQHF. The CDR3 region has the DNA TGTGCCAGCAGAACTACAGGGGCGACCCAGCATTTT.